The 7 T cell receptor beta chains listed next were all sequenced from one sample in a study of regulatory T cells in long-lasting Graves disease (dated by TCRdb to the early 2020s). Sample time point, as interpreted from the label and publication: newly diagnosed GD, antithyroid drugs for less than 3 months. For both TCR sequencing and RNA sequencing, RNA was extracted from PBMCs using TRIzol. Libraries were prepared through multiplex PCR. The data were produced on an Illumina HiSeq 4000. iRepertoire HTBI primers and Arm-PCR amplification of CDR3 regions were used to construct TCR beta libraries. The public sequencing data were trimmed at Q25 with fastp and processed into clonotypes with MiXCR by TCRdb, which kept only in-frame beta chains. Rows with one shared CDR3 protein collapse into an entry with the most common genes and DNA. For this sample the table gives about 540,000 distinct CDR3 sequences, of which about 13% were detected only once. More than 8.5% of the sample goes to the ten largest clones.

The sample was also reused in another study, on T cells in Graves' hyperthyroidism and ophthalmopathy.

Here the sequenced sample was peripheral blood mononuclear cells (PBMCs), taken at new diagnosis, from a patient treated with antithyroid drugs. The receptors were sampled from a man aged 30 to 39 with Graves disease. Donor details come from another sample of the same person, matched by shared clones.

The chain has TRBV27 and TRBJ2-7; D may match TRBD1 or TRBD2 (6 bases each). V was cut by 5 bases and J by 4 bases, with 15 bases left in between. The V gene's germline CDR1 is MNHEY and CDR2 SMNVEV (reference sequence). CDR3 length: 14 residues. The CDR3 sequence is CASSHSGGWYEQYF. CDR3 in DNA: TGTGCCAGCAGTCACTCCGGGGGCTGGTACGAGCAGTACTTC.

About this clonotype: The junction and the germline gene differ at one end; a read error may be behind it. The chain recombines TRBV9 with TRBJ2-3; 10 bases match TRBD2. This CDR3 comprises 16 residues. In germline, CDR1 is SGDLS, CDR2 YYNGEE. The chain's CDR3 is CASSRSGRALIDTRYF. In nucleotides, the CDR3 is TGTGCCAGCAGCCGGAGCGGGAGGGCCCTGATAGATACGCGGTATTTT.

This clonotype was counted at least ten times. The gene calls are TRBV7-2 and TRBJ2-5; 9 positions agree with TRBD1. Germline CDR1 reads SGHTA; CDR2 reads FQGNSA. The CDR3 is made up of 16 amino acids. Trimming took 1 base from V and 5 from J; bases not matched to a gene: 8. This CDR3 reads CASSLVGYRGRETQYF. CDR3 DNA: TGTGCCAGCAGCTTAGTCGGCTACAGGGGGCGCGAGACCCAGTACTTC.

With respect to this clonotype: Relative to the germline gene, one junction end is altered; a read error may explain this. The rearrangement links TRBV2 to TRBJ2-1; D is unclear. Germline V lookup: CDR1 SNHLY, CDR2 FYNNEI. The CDR3 has 11 amino acids. The CDR3 protein is CASRADRRRYF. CDR3 in DNA: TGTGCCAGCCGTGCGGACCGGCGCCGGTACTTC.

This clonotype showed up many times. The chain is built from TRBV20-1 and TRBJ1-1, with a tentative D call TRBD1 (6 bases). V gave up 5 bases and J gave up 2 bases, with 18 bases separating them. CDR1 and CDR2 (germline): DFQATT, SNEGSKA (reference sequence). The CDR3 is 15 residues long. The CDR3 is CSASNPGGANTEAFF. CDR3 bases: TGCAGTGCTTCAAACCCGGGGGGGGCAAACACTGAAGCTTTCTTT.

This clonotype came up many times. The V and J genes are TRBV11-2 and TRBJ2-5; D gene ambiguous. Germline values: CDR1 SGHAT, CDR2 FQNNGV. V lost 2 bases and J lost 5, with 15 bases in between. This CDR3 region has 15 residues. The CDR3 region is CASSLISGEKETQYF. As DNA, the CDR3 is TGTGCCAGCAGCTTAATATCAGGAGAAAAGGAGACCCAGTACTTC.

This clonotype was seen repeatedly, ten times or more. DNA for the CDR3: TGTGCCAGCAGTACATTCGTAGCGGGAGGGCCAGTATACGATGAGCAGTTCTTC. Protein sequence: CASSTFVAGGPVYDEQFF. The J gene is TRBJ2-1, the V gene TRBV6-1; TRBD2 aligns across 11 bases. In germline, CDR1 is MNHNS, CDR2 SASEGT. The ends lost 5 bases at V and 8 bases at J; junction bases unmatched: 17. This CDR3 spans 18 amino acids.